These 13 T cell receptor beta chains originate from one sample sequenced in a study of T cells of healthy individuals. TCRdb passed the 5' RACE reads through MiXCR, listing each CDR3 protein once. The repertoire holds 100,000 or so distinct CDR3 sequences, with approximately 18% as singletons. All receptors come from a human donor in good health.

This clonotype was counted ten times or more. The chain is built from TRBV29-1 and TRBJ2-1; no firm D call. The CDR3 is made up of 10 amino acids. Trimming cost V 6 bases and J 8 bases, with 8 bases left between them. Looked up from germline, CDR1 is SQVTM and CDR2 is ANQGSEA. The CDR3 DNA reads as TGCAGCGTCGTATTCTATGAGCAGTTCTTC. Amino acids: CSVVFYEQFF.

The chain recombines TRBV30 with TRBJ2-5, with D possibly being TRBD2 (5 bases). V dropped 2 bases and J dropped 3 bases, with 10 bases sitting between them. Looked up from germline, CDR1 is GTSNPN and CDR2 is SVGIG (reference sequence). The CDR3 extends over 13 amino acids. The DNA of the CDR3 is TGTGCCTGGAGTCGGGGTTCGGAAGAGACCCAGTACTTC. Protein product: CAWSRGSEETQYF.

The genes are TRBV24-1 and TRBJ2-5, with TRBD1 as a possible D gene (6 bases). The germline gives CDR1 KGHDR, CDR2 SFDVKD. The CDR3 loop spans 15 amino acids. Trimming pared 1 base from V and 7 bases from J, leaving 15 bases between. The CDR3 here is CATSDFPRGEGTQYF. The CDR3 region has the DNA TGTGCCACCAGTGATTTCCCCAGGGGCGAGGGGACCCAGTACTTC.

This sequence joins TRBV10-3 and TRBJ2-7; TRBD2 might be the D (6 bases). The CDR3 runs 14 residues. Germline V gives CDR1 ENHRY, CDR2 SYGVKD. Trimming removed 4 bases at V and 5 bases at J, with 15 bases between. The CDR3 protein is CAISGVAGTNEQYF. The CDR3, as DNA: TGTGCCATCAGTGGGGTCGCGGGAACCAACGAGCAGTACTTC.

In its sample, this clonotype was seen a few times. This chain joins TRBV29-1 and TRBJ2-5; D not certain. There are 17 residues in the CDR3. The ends were cut back, 6 bases at V and 2 bases at J, with 25 bases in the middle. Germline assignment: CDR1 SQVTM and CDR2 ANQGSEA. CDR3 in amino acids: CSVPDTGYGSEQETQYF. The CDR3, as DNA: TGCAGCGTGCCCGACACTGGGTATGGGTCCGAGCAAGAGACCCAGTACTTC.

This chain links TRBV20-1 with TRBJ1-6, with D perhaps TRBD1 (5 bases). The germline V and J ends were trimmed by 0 bases and 0 bases, with 15 bases remaining between them. The length of the CDR3 is 18 residues. Germline V gene sequence: CDR1 DFQATT, CDR2 SNEGSKA (reference sequence). The CDR3 bases are TGCAGTGCTAGAGAGGGGCACTCCGCTAGCTCCTATAATTCACCCCTCCACTTT. It encodes CSAREGHSASSYNSPLHF.

This clonotype was observed once. The chain couples TRBV3-2 to TRBJ2-1; the DNA was not compared with TRBD2, the D call given in the table. TRBV3-2 is reported as a pseudogene. There are 17 residues in the CDR3. The DNA for the CDR3 is TGTGCCAGCAGCCCGTATACTAGCTTCAGCTCCTACAATGAGCAGTTCTTC. Translation: CASSPYTSFSSYNEQFF.

This clonotype turned up a few times. This chain joins TRBV24-1 and TRBJ2-3; no firm D call. The CDR3 covers 11 residues. Between the trimmed V and J ends, which lost 5 bases and 6 bases, there was a span of 5 bases. Germline V gene data show CDR1 as KGHDR and CDR2 as SFDVKD. The CDR3 loop is CATSGSDTQYF. The CDR3 coding sequence is TGTGCCACCAGTGGGAGTGATACGCAGTATTTT.

This chain links TRBV20-1 with TRBJ1-5; no clear D gene. This CDR3 comprises 15 residues. Looked up from germline, CDR1 is DFQATT and CDR2 is SNEGSKA (reference sequence). V was trimmed by 3 bases and J by 1 base, leaving 13 bases between them. The CDR3 here is CSARKASGSNQPQHF. In DNA form, the CDR3 reads TGCAGTGCTAGGAAAGCTTCGGGGAGCAATCAGCCCCAGCATTTT.

This clonotype occurred many times. This chain connects TRBV29-1 to TRBJ2-7, with 8 positions matching TRBD2. V lost 5 bases, J lost 2 bases, and 5 bases stayed unmatched. CDR1 SQVTM and CDR2 ANQGSEA come from the germline V gene. This CDR3 has 13 amino acids. CDR3 nucleotide sequence: TGCAGCGTTTGCCCGGGGGGGACCTACGAGCAGTACTTC. Protein: CSVCPGGTYEQYF.

The V gene is TRBV10-3, the J gene TRBJ2-3, with D perhaps being TRBD1 or TRBD2 (5 bases each). V was cut by 5 bases and J by 0 bases, with 6 bases left in between. The CDR3 has 13 residues. CDR1 ENHRY and CDR2 SYGVKD come from the germline V gene. The CDR3 sequence is CAISRDSTDTQYF. CDR3 bases: TGTGCCATCAGTCGGGACAGCACAGATACGCAGTATTTT.

The V gene is TRBV2, the J gene TRBJ1-2; possible D gene TRBD1, 5 bases. Trimming shortened V by 8 bases and J by 8 bases, and 18 bases separated the two germline ends. CDR3 length equals 13 residues. CDR1 is SNHLY, CDR2 FYNNEI, per germline. The CDR3 protein is CASLPGTGFGYTF. Written as DNA, the CDR3 is TGTGCCAGCCTACCGGGTACAGGATTCGGCTACACCTTC.

In its sample, this clonotype was seen many times. This chain links TRBV12-3 or TRBV12-4 with TRBJ1-5; D unclear. Trimming cost V 2 bases and J 4 bases, with 9 bases left between them. The CDR3 contains 14 residues. The CDR3 DNA reads as TGTGCCAGCAGTTTATTCCGATTTAATCAGCCCCAGCATTTT. Translating it yields CASSLFRFNQPQHF.